This entry lists 3 T cell receptor beta chains sequenced from one sample in a study of T cells in Graves' hyperthyroidism and ophthalmopathy (dated by TCRdb to about 2019). Libraries were built with multiplex PCR. The data were produced on an Illumina HiSeq 2000. The TCR beta CDR3 regions were amplified from the RNA transcripts. The first round of RT-PCR for the TCR CDR3 was performed with the HTBI primer set and the Qiagen OneStep RT-PCR kit. The public reads were reprocessed in TCRdb via fastp at Q25 and MiXCR, keeping in-frame beta chains. Duplicate CDR3 protein sequences are folded into a single record with the most common DNA and genes. The sample table shows hundreds of thousands of distinct CDR3 sequences, and roughly 15% are seen once. The ten largest clones represent around 12% of the sample. Source material: blood. These receptors all come from a woman aged 45-65 years with Graves' ophthalmopathy.

This clonotype came up many times. The chain has TRBV7-9 and TRBJ1-5; TRBD1 agrees at 7 bases. Trimming cost V 1 base and J 7 bases; bases outside gene matches: 13. Germline assignment: CDR1 SEHNR and CDR2 FQNEAQ (reference sequence). CDR3 length: 17 residues. DNA of the CDR3: TGTGCCAGCAGCTTAGTGCTTGGGCAGGGGGGGAGGCAGCCCCAGCATTTT. The encoded protein is CASSLVLGQGGRQPQHF.

This clonotype came up many times. The V gene is TRBV3-1, the J gene TRBJ2-1; 9 bases match TRBD2. The V segment lost 2 bases and the J segment 5 bases; nucleotides outside the gene matches: 7. The CDR3 is 16 amino acids. Germline CDR1 LGHDT, CDR2 YNNKEL (reference sequence). In nucleotides, the CDR3 is TGTGCCAGCAGCCAATTGTGGCGGGAGGGAAACAATGAGCAGTTCTTC. This codes for CASSQLWREGNNEQFF.

For this clonotype: A read error may be the cause here, since a much bigger clone is one base away. The CDR3 does not end in the conserved phenylalanine or tryptophan, so this is likely a read error. V usage is TRBV5-1 and J usage is TRBJ2-7; tentative D call: TRBD1 (6 bases). The V end lost 4 bases, the J end lost 1 base, and 18 bases lay between the germline ends. Germline V gives CDR1 SGHRS, CDR2 YFSETQ. The CDR3 is 16 residues long. CDR3 loop: CASSGISGAKSYEQYI. The CDR3 DNA reads TGCGCCAGCAGCGGGATATCAGGGGCTAAATCCTACGAGCAGTACATC.